This T cell receptor (beta chain) was obtained from a study of beta chain features in type 1 diabetes. Study information: The study found patients and healthy donors alike in age, gender and cell yields.

Only a few counts were recorded for this clone. What it binds is unknown. Per germline, CDR1 LGHNA and CDR2 YNFKEQ. The CDR3 loop spans 15 amino acids. The trim removed 3 bases at V and 4 bases at J, leaving 5 bases unmatched. Broader study findings: In every one of the four CD4+ subsets, TCRB CDR3s were moderately but significantly shorter in Type 1 diabetes patients.

Sequencing targeted expressed TCRB transcripts, as all isolated RNA had been reverse transcribed. About 3.7 million reads, on average, came from each naive, central memory and regulatory T cell sample. This table comes from immunoSEQ multiplex PCR, and its TCRdb copy is limited to in-frame clones, with some not included. The sample contains over 200,000 clones, roughly a tenth of which appear only once. This sequence joins TRBV4-2 and TRBJ2-1, with 8 bases identical to TRBD1. This TCR was recovered from a man aged 25-45 years with type 1 diabetes. The sequencing input was naive CD4+ T cells from blood. Written as DNA, the CDR3 is TGTGCCAGCAGCCAGTGGGGACAGGAGTACAATGAGCAGTTCTTC. Amino acids: CASSQWGQEYNEQFF.